This entry features one T cell receptor (beta chain) sequence. Its target is unknown. This specimen belongs to a study of OX40 agonist ivuxolimab in advanced cancers. Overall study results and limits: The study observed clonal expansion of CD4+ and CD8+ blood T cells by week 6 at 0.1 to 3.0 mg/kg. Relative to CD4+, CD8+ T cells held more expanded clones on average.

Assay: immunoSEQ multiplex PCR; the TCRdb copy retains only in-frame clones and omits some. This sample has under 50,000 clones, with over 60% found just once. The receptor comes from an adult with an advanced solid tumor such as melanoma, head and neck, liver or kidney cancer. The input for sequencing was CD4+ or CD8+ T cells sorted from blood, taken in a trial of the OX40 agonist ivuxolimab.

The CDR3 DNA reads as TGTGCCAGTAAGAGAGGAGCCCAAGATACGCAGTATTTT. It codes for CASKRGAQDTQYF. The chain is built from TRBV19 and TRBJ2-3; unclear D gene. V lost 7 bases and J 5 bases, leaving 13 bases between the germline ends. This CDR3 is 13 amino acids long. Germline CDR1 is LNHDA and CDR2 is SQIVND (reference sequence).